This T cell receptor (beta chain) was documented in a study of Ad26.COV2.S vaccination and SARS-CoV-2 variants. The CDR3 sequence is 14 residues long. Germline CDR1 SGHRS, CDR2 YFSETQ. V dropped 2 bases and J dropped 7; count of bases not matched to a gene: 5. Method: immunoSEQ multiplex PCR; TCRdb's copy keeps in-frame clones and lacks some. The sample holds more than 400,000 clones, about 92% seen once. The sample holds one count of this clone. Its antigen is undetermined. Study-level results: Quantification of TCR breadth and depth may have yielded underestimates of total T cell responses.

Treatment reported: about 20 received Ad26.COV2.S at low or high dose, single or two shots; 5 received placebo; per-sample allocation not given. Day 63 after the first vaccine or placebo injection was the time point for sampling. This specimen consisted of peripheral blood, obtained in a trial of Ad26.COV2.S vaccine versus placebo. The chain uses TRBV5-1 and TRBJ2-2; 7 bases fit TRBD1. The receptor was isolated from a person aged 18-60 years who received the Ad26.COV2.S COVID-19 vaccine or a placebo. The CDR3 sequence: CASSFDRAGGELFF. CDR3 sequence (DNA): TGCGCCAGCAGCTTCGACAGGGCAGGCGGGGAGCTGTTTTTT.